The rows below give T cell receptor beta chains drawn from one sample of a study of T cell changes during pregnancy in multiple sclerosis. The table came from immunoSEQ multiplex PCR; TCRdb's copy has only in-frame clones and leaves some out. The table lists roughly 80,000 clones, 92% of them singletons, with approximately 2.5% in the top ten. The sample in question was peripheral blood, obtained before pregnancy. The receptors here all came from a female donor with multiple sclerosis, enrolled in a pregnancy study. Both conserved end residues are part of each CDR3.

TRBV7-2	TRBJ2-1	CASSLASGDSYNEQFF
TRBV30	TRBJ2-7	CAWSVGSSYEQYF
TRBV30	TRBJ2-1	CATGGGLGTYNEQFF
TRBV30	TRBJ1-6	CAWSVALTGDGSPLHF
TRBV5-1	TRBJ2-3	CASSLAPGGDRTDTQYF
TRBV7-2	TRBJ2-4	CASSLGTGMYIQYF
TRBV9	TRBJ2-2	CASSVASGRTGELFF
TRBV28	TRBJ2-3	CASSSAAGTDTQYF
TRBV7-9	TRBJ2-5	CASSPPGLGLREETQYF
TRBV4-1	TRBJ2-1	CASSQGSGLAGYEQFF
TRBV7-9	TRBJ1-1	CASSPRTGAPNTEAFF
TRBV6-1	TRBJ2-7	CASRGQSYEQYF
TRBV6-5	TRBJ1-1	CASKKGGNTEAFF